This T cell receptor beta chain was profiled in a study of beta chain features in type 1 diabetes. Broader study findings: All four CD4+ subsets from Type 1 diabetes patients carried moderately but significantly shorter TCRB CDR3s.

The CDR3 has 16 amino acids. The trim removed 6 bases at V and 9 bases at J, leaving 18 bases unmatched. From germline, CDR1 is MDHEN and CDR2 SYDVKM. Staining for CD45RO/CCR7/CD25/CD127/CD95/CD27 allowed sorting of CD4+ naive, central memory, regulatory and stem cell-like memory cells. Concerning this clone itself: Its target is not known.

What was sequenced were expressed TCRB transcripts, since all of the isolated RNA had been reverse transcribed. The repertoire was sequenced with immunoSEQ multiplex PCR; TCRdb's copy has only in-frame clones and lacks some. The sample has roughly 180,000 clones, around 8% seen once. The sequenced sample was central memory CD4+ T cells from blood. The sequence derives from a middle-aged woman with type 1 diabetes. V and J are TRBV28 and TRBJ2-5; TRBD1 matches at 8 bases. CDR3 DNA: TGTGCCAGCAGGGAAGGGACAGGAGCAGTTGAGTCGGCCCAGTACTTC. Translation gives CASREGTGAVESAQYF.